Below, 9 T cell receptor beta chains from the same sample are listed, as sequenced in a study of response to subunit inactivated influenza vaccine. From the RT-PCR reads, TCRdb called clonotypes with MiXCR, one entry per CDR3 protein. The data show about 540,000 distinct CDR3 sequences, approximately 14% seen once. Material: PBMCs from blood, obtained roughly 12 days after vaccination. Receptor source: a man aged 45 to 65 who received an inactivated influenza vaccine.

This clonotype was seen ten or more times. The J gene is TRBJ2-7, the V gene TRBV6-6, with D possibly being TRBD2 (6 bases). Germline V gives CDR1 MNHNY, CDR2 SVGAGI (reference sequence). CDR3 size: 13 residues. V lost 6 bases to trimming and J lost 4 bases, with 13 bases between them. CDR3 coding DNA: TGTGCCAGCAGCCCGGGACTGTTATACGAGCAGTACTTC. Protein sequence: CASSPGLLYEQYF.

This clonotype has a handful of counts. The V and J genes are TRBV7-8 and TRBJ1-1, with D possibly matching TRBD1 (6 bases). V gave up 5 bases and J gave up 0 bases, with 19 bases separating them. The CDR3 length is 17 residues. Germline CDR1 reads SGHVS; CDR2 reads FQNEAQ. CDR3 loop: CASSTALGALLNTEAFF. CDR3 nucleotides: TGTGCCAGCAGCACCGCCTTGGGGGCCCTCCTGAACACTGAAGCTTTCTTT.

This clonotype appeared a few times. The CDR3: CSVYSGARIYEQFF. DNA for the CDR3: TGCAGCGTGTACTCAGGGGCGCGCATCTATGAGCAGTTCTTC. The rearrangement joins TRBV29-1 to TRBJ2-1; a weak D match, TRBD1 (6 bases). Trimming removed 6 bases at V and 8 bases at J, with 20 bases between. The germline V gene encodes CDR1 SQVTM and CDR2 ANQGSEA. The CDR3 is made up of 14 amino acids.

The chain employs TRBV20-1 and TRBJ2-7; 10 bases map to TRBD1. After removal of 6 bases from V and 7 bases from J, the junction contained 9 bases not matched to a gene. The germline gives CDR1 DFQATT, CDR2 SNEGSKA (reference sequence). This CDR3 is built from 13 residues. The DNA of the CDR3 is TGCAGTGCGAGAAGACAGGGGGCTGGGGAGCAGTACTTC. Its protein is CSARRQGAGEQYF.

The rearrangement links TRBV2 to TRBJ2-4; 7 bases are shared with TRBD1. This CDR3 region has 14 residues. After removal of 4 bases from V and 5 bases from J, the junction contained 5 bases not matched to a gene. Germline V gives CDR1 SNHLY, CDR2 FYNNEI. DNA of the CDR3: TGTGCCAGCAGTGCTCGGACAGGAGAAAACATTCAGTACTTC. It codes for CASSARTGENIQYF. The entire variable domain, with the rest obtained from reference TRBV2 and TRBJ2-4, is as follows: EPEVTQTPSHQVTQMGQEVILRCVPISNHLYFYWYRQILGQKVEFLVSFYNNEISEKSEIFDDQFSVERPDGSNFTLKIRSTKLEDSAMYFCASSARTGENIQYFGAGTRLSVL.

The J gene is TRBJ2-3, the V gene TRBV7-2, with 10 bases that match TRBD2. This CDR3 has 14 amino acids. V was pared by 2 bases and J by 6 bases, with 2 bases of the junction left unmatched. The V gene's germline CDR1 is SGHTA and CDR2 FQGNSA. The CDR3 loop is CASSLLSGGDTQYF. The CDR3 DNA reads TGTGCCAGCAGCTTACTTAGCGGGGGGGATACGCAGTATTTT.

This clonotype has more than one count but fewer than ten. The chain uses TRBV10-2 and TRBJ2-7; D might be TRBD1 (5 bases). The V gene lost 6 bases and the J gene lost 7 bases, with 10 bases spanning the gap. Germline V lookup: CDR1 WSHSY, CDR2 SAAADI. This CDR3 is built from 11 residues. This chain's CDR3 is CASRIDREQYF. CDR3 nucleotide sequence: TGCGCCAGCAGAATCGACAGAGAGCAGTACTTC.

DNA of the CDR3: TGTGCCAGCAGTCCCTTCCGGGGACCCCAAGAGACCCAGTACTTC. Its translation is CASSPFRGPQETQYF. J is TRBJ2-5 and V is TRBV2; D is tentatively TRBD1 or TRBD2 (5 bases each). Germline V lookup: CDR1 SNHLY, CDR2 FYNNEI. The CDR3 sequence is 15 residues long. V was trimmed by 5 bases and J by 1 base, leaving 14 bases between them.

This clonotype has a count of ten or more. The chain couples TRBV7-2 to TRBJ1-1; D is undetermined. Germline V gene data show CDR1 as SGHTA and CDR2 as FQGNSA. The CDR3 spans 13 residues. The V end lost 4 bases, the J end lost 2 bases, and 8 bases lay between the germline ends. The CDR3 sequence: CASSSQRNTEAFF. CDR3 nucleotides: TGTGCCAGCAGCTCACAGAGAAACACTGAAGCTTTCTTT.